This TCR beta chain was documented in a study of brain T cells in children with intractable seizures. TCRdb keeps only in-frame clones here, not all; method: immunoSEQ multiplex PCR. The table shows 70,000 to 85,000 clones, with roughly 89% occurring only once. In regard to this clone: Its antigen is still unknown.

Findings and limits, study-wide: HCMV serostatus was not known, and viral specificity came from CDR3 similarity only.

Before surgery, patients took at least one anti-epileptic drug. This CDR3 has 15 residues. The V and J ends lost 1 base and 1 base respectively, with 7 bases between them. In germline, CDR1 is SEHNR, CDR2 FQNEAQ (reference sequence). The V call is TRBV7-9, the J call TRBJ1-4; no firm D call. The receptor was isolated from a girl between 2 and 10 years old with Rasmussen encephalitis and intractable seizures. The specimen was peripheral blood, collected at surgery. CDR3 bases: TGTGCCAGCAGCTTAGTATCGGGAACTAATGAAAAACTGTTTTTT. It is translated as CASSLVSGTNEKLFF.